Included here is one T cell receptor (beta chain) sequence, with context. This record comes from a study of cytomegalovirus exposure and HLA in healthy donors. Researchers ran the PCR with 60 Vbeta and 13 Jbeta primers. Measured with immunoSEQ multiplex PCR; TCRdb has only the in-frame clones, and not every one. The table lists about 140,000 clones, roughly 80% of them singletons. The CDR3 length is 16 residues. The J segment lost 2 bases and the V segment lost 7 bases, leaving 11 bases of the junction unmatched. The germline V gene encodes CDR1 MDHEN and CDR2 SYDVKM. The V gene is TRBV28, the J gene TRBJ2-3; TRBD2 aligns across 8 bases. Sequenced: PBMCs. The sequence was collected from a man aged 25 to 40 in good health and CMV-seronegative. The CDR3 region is CASISGGVWATDTQYF. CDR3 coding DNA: TGTGCCAGCATCTCCGGGGGGGTTTGGGCCACAGATACGCAGTATTTT.